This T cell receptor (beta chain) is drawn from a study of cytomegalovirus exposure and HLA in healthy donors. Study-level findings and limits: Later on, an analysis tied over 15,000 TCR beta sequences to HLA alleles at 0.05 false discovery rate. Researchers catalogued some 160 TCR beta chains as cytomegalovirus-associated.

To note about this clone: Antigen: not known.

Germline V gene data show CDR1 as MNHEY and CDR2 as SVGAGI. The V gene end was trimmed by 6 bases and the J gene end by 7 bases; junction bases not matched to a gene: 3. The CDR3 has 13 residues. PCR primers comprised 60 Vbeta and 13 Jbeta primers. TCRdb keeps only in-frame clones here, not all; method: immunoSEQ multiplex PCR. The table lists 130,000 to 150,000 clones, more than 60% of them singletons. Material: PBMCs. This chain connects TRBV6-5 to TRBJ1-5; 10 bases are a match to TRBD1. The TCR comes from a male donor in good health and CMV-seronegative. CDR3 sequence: CASSWDRGQPQHF. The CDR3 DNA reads TGTGCCAGCAGCTGGGACAGGGGCCAGCCCCAGCATTTT.